This T cell receptor beta chain was recorded in a study of regulatory T cells in long-lasting Graves disease. Across the study: Patients met the persistent Graves' disease definition after over 5 years of antithyroid drugs with positive TSH receptor antibodies. General study results and limits: Persistent disease favored TRBV28, TRBJ1-2 and TRBJ2-5.

Arm-PCR of CDR3 regions with iRepertoire HTBI primers generated TCR beta libraries. MiXCR, run by TCRdb on the multiplex PCR reads, gives a single entry per CDR3 protein. The table lists roughly 360,000 distinct CDR3 sequences, 20% to 25% of them singletons. Germline V gene data show CDR1 as SGHTA and CDR2 as FQGTGA. The CDR3 is 18 residues long. V trimming: 1 base; J trimming: 6 bases; junction bases outside the gene matches: 11. In the case of this clonotype: The antigen is undetermined.

Time point denoted: persistent/refractory GD, antithyroid drugs over 5 years with positive TRAb. Generation of the TCR library employed RNA extracted from PBMCs. This clonotype was obtained from a middle-aged woman with Graves disease. Specimen: peripheral blood mononuclear cells (PBMCs), collected when the disease was refractory, from a patient treated with antithyroid drugs. The chain carries TRBV7-3 and TRBJ2-2, with 10 bases matching TRBD2. CDR3 DNA: TGTGCCAGCAGCTTAAATCCAGTGGGTAGCGGGAGGTCCGGGGAGCTGTTTTTT. Its translation is CASSLNPVGSGRSGELFF.